This T cell receptor (beta chain) originates from a study of OX40 agonist ivuxolimab in advanced cancers. Study-wide context: Patient treatment consisted of intravenous ivuxolimab administration every 2 weeks at 0.01 to 10 mg/kg.

For this clone: Its antigen remains unknown.

Germline V CDR1 and CDR2: MGHRA, YSYEKL. The CDR3 spans 14 residues. The germline V and J ends were trimmed by 0 bases and 8 bases, with 11 bases remaining between them. Some clones are missing from TCRdb's copy, which holds only in-frame ones; the method was immunoSEQ multiplex PCR. The data contain 90,000 to 100,000 clones, 90% to 97% of them singletons. Notes on the study in general: At 0.1 to 3.0 mg/kg, CD4+ and CD8+ blood T cells expanded clonally by week 6.

The sequencing used CD4+ or CD8+ T cells sorted from blood, collected in a trial of the OX40 agonist ivuxolimab. The receptor was derived from an adult with an advanced solid tumor such as melanoma, head and neck, liver or kidney cancer. This chain joins TRBV4-1 and TRBJ2-1; unclear D gene. CDR3: CASSQDTGFHEQFF. CDR3 DNA: TGCGCCAGCAGCCAAGATACTGGGTTCCATGAGCAGTTCTTC.